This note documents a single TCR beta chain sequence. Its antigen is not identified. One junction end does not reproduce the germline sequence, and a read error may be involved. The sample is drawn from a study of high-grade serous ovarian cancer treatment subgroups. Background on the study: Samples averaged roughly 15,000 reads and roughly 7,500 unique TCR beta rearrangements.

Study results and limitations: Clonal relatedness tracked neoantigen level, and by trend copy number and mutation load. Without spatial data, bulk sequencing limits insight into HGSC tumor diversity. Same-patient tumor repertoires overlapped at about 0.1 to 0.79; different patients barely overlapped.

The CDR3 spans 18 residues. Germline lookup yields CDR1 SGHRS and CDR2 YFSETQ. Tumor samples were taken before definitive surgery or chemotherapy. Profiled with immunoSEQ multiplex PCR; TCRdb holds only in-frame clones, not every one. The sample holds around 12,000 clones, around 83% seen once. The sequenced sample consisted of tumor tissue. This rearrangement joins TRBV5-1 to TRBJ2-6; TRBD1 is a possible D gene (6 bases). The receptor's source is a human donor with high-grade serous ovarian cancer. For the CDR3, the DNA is TGCGCCAGCAGCACCGAACTACAGGGTCTCTCTGGGTCCAACGTCCTGACTTTC. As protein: CASSTELQGLSGSNVLTF.